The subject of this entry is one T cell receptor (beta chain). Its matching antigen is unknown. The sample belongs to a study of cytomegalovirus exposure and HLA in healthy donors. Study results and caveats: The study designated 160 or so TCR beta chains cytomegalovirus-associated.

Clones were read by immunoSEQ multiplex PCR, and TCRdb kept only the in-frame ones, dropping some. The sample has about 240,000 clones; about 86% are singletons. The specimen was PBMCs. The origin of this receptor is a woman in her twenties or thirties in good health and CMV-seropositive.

The CDR3: CASSQVLAGATDTQYF. The CDR3 bases are TGTGCCAGCAGCCAAGTTCTAGCGGGGGCCACAGATACGCAGTATTTT. The chain links TRBV4-2 to TRBJ2-3, with 10 bases fitting TRBD2. The CDR3 is 16 amino acids. The V and J ends lost 1 base and 2 bases, in that order; junction bases with no gene match: 3. CDR1 is LGHNA and CDR2 is YNFKEQ in the germline V gene.